This passage covers 12 T cell receptor beta chains from one sample sequenced in a study of blood T cell repertoires in COVID-19. Produced via immunoSEQ multiplex PCR; TCRdb's table is partial and in-frame only. The data hold some 250,000 clones, with just under 90% observed a single time. The sequenced sample consisted of PBMCs or T cells enriched from blood (not recorded which). Source of these receptors: a woman in her 30s with acute COVID-19.

The rearrangement uses TRBV4-1 and TRBJ1-6; D unclear. Germline V gene data show CDR1 as MGHRA and CDR2 as YSYEKL. V lost 1 base, J lost 4 bases, and 14 bases lay in between. This CDR3 is built from 17 residues. This CDR3 reads CASSQGSARGYNSPLHF. CDR3 coding DNA: TGCGCCAGCAGCCAAGGGAGTGCACGGGGTTATAATTCACCCCTCCACTTT.

The rearrangement links TRBV19 to TRBJ1-3, with TRBD1 matching over 7 bases. The CDR3 contains 15 residues. J was trimmed by 2 bases and V by 5 bases; bases with no gene match: 6. Germline V lookup: CDR1 LNHDA, CDR2 SQIVND (reference sequence). As DNA, the CDR3 is TGTGCCAGTAGTTCAACAGGGGTACCTGGAAACACCATATATTTT. Protein: CASSSTGVPGNTIYF.

The gene calls are TRBV5-8 and TRBJ2-3; perhaps TRBD2 as D (6 bases). The CDR3 is 17 amino acids. The V and J ends lost 5 bases and 4 bases respectively, with 23 bases between them. Per the germline V gene, CDR1 is SGHTS and CDR2 is YDEGEE. The CDR3 region is CASSSGGGGGPPDTQYF. The CDR3 nucleotides read TGTGCCAGCAGTTCTGGAGGAGGAGGAGGGCCCCCAGATACGCAGTATTTT. Using reference TRBV5-8 and TRBJ2-3 for the parts outside the CDR3, the full variable domain is EAGVTQSPTHLIKTRGQQATLRCSPISGHTSVYWYQQALGLGLQFLLWYDEGEERNRGNFPPRFSGRQFPNYSSELNVNALELEDSALYLCASSSGGGGGPPDTQYFGPGTRLTVL.

This clone was picked up one time. The V and J genes are TRBV4-2 and TRBJ1-6; maybe TRBD1 (5 bases). Trimming stripped 0 bases from V and 5 bases from J, with 11 bases between. CDR1 and CDR2 (germline): LGHNA, YNFKEQ. The CDR3 spans 16 residues. This CDR3 reads CASSQDWGGNNSPLHF. In nucleotides, the CDR3 is TGTGCCAGCAGCCAAGATTGGGGGGGAAATAATTCACCCCTCCACTTT.

This clone was found once. The rearrangement joins TRBV5-1 to TRBJ1-6; 7 bases fit TRBD1. The CDR3 length is 15 residues. Germline V gene sequence: CDR1 SGHRS, CDR2 YFSETQ. Trimming removed 0 bases from V and 6 bases from J; junction bases left unmatched: 3. The CDR3 sequence: CASSLEGASNSPLHF. CDR3 sequence (DNA): TGCGCCAGCAGCTTGGAGGGGGCTTCTAATTCACCCCTCCACTTT.

CDR3 residues: CASSERNYGYTF. CDR3 nucleotide sequence: TGTGCCAGCAGTGAGAGAAACTATGGCTACACCTTC. The chain links TRBV6-1 to TRBJ1-2; no reliable D call. CDR1 and CDR2 (germline): MNHNS, SASEGT. This CDR3 is built from 12 residues. Trimming took off 3 bases at V and 2 bases at J, with 4 bases between the two ends.

This rearrangement joins TRBV19 to TRBJ2-3; D might be TRBD2 (7 bases). The CDR3 is made up of 13 amino acids. With 5 bases removed from V and 4 bases from J, the gap between germline ends came to 10 bases. CDR1 LNHDA and CDR2 SQIVND come from the germline V gene (reference sequence). Here the CDR3 reads CASSEGGADTQYF. The CDR3 DNA sequence: TGTGCCAGTAGTGAAGGGGGGGCAGATACGCAGTATTTT.

The chain joins TRBV5-6 to TRBJ2-2, with D uncertain. The CDR3 consists of 14 residues. Germline-derived CDR1 and CDR2 are SGHDT and YYEEEE. Trimming removed 0 bases from V and 4 bases from J, with 7 bases in between. The CDR3 sequence: CASSLASFTGELFF. The CDR3 DNA is TGTGCCAGCAGCTTGGCGTCCTTCACCGGGGAGCTGTTTTTT.

V is TRBV18 and J is TRBJ1-5; tentatively, D is TRBD1 (5 bases). Germline loops: CDR1 KGHSH, CDR2 LQKENI. Trimming cost V 5 bases and J 7 bases, with 12 bases left between them. This CDR3 has 13 residues. CDR3 loop: CASSSGFGQPQHF. CDR3 in DNA: TGTGCCAGCTCATCAGGGTTCGGCCAGCCCCAGCATTTT. Combining the CDR3 with reference TRBV18 and TRBJ1-5 gives the whole variable domain NAGVMQNPRHLVRRRGQEARLRCSPMKGHSHVYWYRQLPEEGLKFMVYLQKENIIDESGMPKERFSAEFPKEGPSILRIQQVVRGDSAAYFCASSSGFGQPQHFGDGTRLSIL.

This CDR3 is CASSHVPSGQHEQFF. Here the CDR3 DNA reads TGTGCCAGCAGCCATGTCCCCTCTGGACAACATGAGCAGTTCTTC. The rearrangement joins TRBV14 to TRBJ2-1; D possibly corresponds to TRBD1 (5 bases). The CDR3 is 15 amino acids. The V and J ends lost 3 bases and 8 bases respectively, with 17 bases between them. Germline CDR1 and CDR2: SGHDN and FVKESK.

In this sample, this clone turned up once. V usage is TRBV27 and J usage is TRBJ2-7, with 7 bases identical to TRBD1. Germline V CDR1 and CDR2: MNHEY, SMNVEV (reference sequence). CDR3 length: 13 residues. Trimming removed 5 bases from V and 2 bases from J; junction bases left unmatched: 3. This chain's CDR3 is CASSPTGPYEQYF. CDR3 nucleotide sequence: TGTGCCAGCAGTCCGACAGGGCCCTACGAGCAGTACTTC.

The J gene is TRBJ2-7, the V gene TRBV6-9, with 11 bases lining up with TRBD2. The germline V gene encodes CDR1 MNHGY and CDR2 SVAAGI. The CDR3 consists of 15 residues. With 4 bases clipped from V and 3 bases from J, the junction kept 5 bases outside the gene matches. CDR3 region: CASSFSGTSGYEQYF. CDR3 in DNA: TGTGCCAGCAGTTTTTCCGGGACTAGCGGCTACGAGCAGTACTTC.